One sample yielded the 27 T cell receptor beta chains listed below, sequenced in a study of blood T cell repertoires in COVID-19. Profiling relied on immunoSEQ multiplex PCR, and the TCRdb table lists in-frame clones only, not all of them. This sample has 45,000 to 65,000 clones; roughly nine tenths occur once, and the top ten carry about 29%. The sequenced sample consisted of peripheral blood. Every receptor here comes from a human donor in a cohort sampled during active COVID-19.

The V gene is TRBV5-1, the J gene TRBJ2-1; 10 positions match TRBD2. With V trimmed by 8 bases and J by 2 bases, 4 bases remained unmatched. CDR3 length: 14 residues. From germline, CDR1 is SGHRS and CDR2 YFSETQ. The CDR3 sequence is CASTSGGAYNEQFF. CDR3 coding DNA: TGCGCCAGTACAAGCGGGGGGGCCTACAATGAGCAGTTCTTC.

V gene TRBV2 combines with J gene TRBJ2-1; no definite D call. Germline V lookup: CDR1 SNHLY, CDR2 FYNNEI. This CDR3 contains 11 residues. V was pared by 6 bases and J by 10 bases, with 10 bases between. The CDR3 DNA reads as TGTGCCAGCAGCCCTCCCTTAGAGCAGTTCTTC. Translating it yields CASSPPLEQFF.

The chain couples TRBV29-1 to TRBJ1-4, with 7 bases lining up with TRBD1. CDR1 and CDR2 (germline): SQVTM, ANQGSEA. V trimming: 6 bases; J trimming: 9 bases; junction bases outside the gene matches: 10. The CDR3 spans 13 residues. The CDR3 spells CSVGQPLSKKLFF. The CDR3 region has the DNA TGCAGCGTGGGACAGCCCCTTAGCAAAAAACTGTTTTTT.

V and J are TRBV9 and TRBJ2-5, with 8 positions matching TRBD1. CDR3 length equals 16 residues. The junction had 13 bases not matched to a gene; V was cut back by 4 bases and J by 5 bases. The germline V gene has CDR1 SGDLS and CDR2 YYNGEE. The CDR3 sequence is CASSSLGGQGGETQYF. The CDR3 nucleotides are TGTGCCAGCAGCTCCCTGGGTGGACAGGGTGGGGAGACCCAGTACTTC.

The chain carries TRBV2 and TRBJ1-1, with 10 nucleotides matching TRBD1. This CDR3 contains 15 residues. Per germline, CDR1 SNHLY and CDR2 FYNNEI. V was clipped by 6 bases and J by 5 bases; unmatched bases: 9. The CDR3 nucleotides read TGTGCCAGCAGGACGACAGGGGGCGTGGGAACTGAAGCTTTCTTT. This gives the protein CASRTTGGVGTEAFF.

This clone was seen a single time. CDR3 DNA sequence: TGTGCCACCAGCGTTCACAGGGGTGGGGAGACCCAGTACTTC. This codes for CATSVHRGGETQYF. The chain is built from TRBV15 and TRBJ2-5; 7 bases fit TRBD1. The CDR3 totals 14 residues. With V trimmed by 5 bases and J by 5 bases, 8 bases remained unmatched. Germline loops: CDR1 LNHNV, CDR2 YYDKDF (reference sequence).

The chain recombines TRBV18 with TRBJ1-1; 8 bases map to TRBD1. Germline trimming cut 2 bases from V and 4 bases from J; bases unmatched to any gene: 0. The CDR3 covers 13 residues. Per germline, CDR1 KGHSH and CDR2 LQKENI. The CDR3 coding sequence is TGTGCCAGCTCACCAGACAGGGGCACTGAAGCTTTCTTT. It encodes CASSPDRGTEAFF.

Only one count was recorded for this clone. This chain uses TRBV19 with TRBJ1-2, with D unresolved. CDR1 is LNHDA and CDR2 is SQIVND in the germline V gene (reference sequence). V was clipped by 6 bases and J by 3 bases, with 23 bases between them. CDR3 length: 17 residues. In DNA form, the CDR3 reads TGTGCCAGTAGAACCCGGATCGGCGAGGGCCGGGACTATGGCTACACCTTC. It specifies CASRTRIGEGRDYGYTF.

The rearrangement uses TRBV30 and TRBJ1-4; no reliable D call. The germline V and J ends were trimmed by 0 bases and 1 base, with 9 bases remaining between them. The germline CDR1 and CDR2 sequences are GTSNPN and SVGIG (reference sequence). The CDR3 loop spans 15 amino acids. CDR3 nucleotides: TGTGCCTGGAGTGTACGGGTCGGAACTAATGAAAAACTGTTTTTT. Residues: CAWSVRVGTNEKLFF.

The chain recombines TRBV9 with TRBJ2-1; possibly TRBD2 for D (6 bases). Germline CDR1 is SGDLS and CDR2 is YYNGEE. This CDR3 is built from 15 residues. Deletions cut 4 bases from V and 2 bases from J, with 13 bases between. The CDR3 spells CASSSTSPTYNEQFF. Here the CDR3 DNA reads TGTGCCAGCAGCTCCACTAGCCCCACCTACAATGAGCAGTTCTTC.

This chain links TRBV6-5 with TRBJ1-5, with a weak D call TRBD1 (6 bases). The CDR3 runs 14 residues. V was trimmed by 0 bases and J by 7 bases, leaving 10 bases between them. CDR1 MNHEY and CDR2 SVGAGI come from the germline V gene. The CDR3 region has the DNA TGTGCCAGCAGTTACTCAGGCAGGGGACAGCCCCAGCATTTT. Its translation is CASSYSGRGQPQHF.

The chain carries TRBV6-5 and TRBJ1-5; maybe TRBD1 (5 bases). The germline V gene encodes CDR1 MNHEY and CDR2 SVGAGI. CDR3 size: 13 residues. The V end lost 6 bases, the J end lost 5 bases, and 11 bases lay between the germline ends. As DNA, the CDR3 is TGTGCCAGCAGGGGGCTCGGCGATCAGCCCCAGCATTTT. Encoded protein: CASRGLGDQPQHF.

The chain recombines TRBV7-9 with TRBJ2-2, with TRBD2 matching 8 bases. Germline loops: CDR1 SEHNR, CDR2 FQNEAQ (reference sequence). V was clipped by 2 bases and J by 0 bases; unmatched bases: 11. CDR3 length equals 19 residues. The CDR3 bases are TGTGCCAGCAGCTTACCGGGACTAGGGGTTGGAACGAACACCGGGGAGCTGTTTTTT. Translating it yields CASSLPGLGVGTNTGELFF. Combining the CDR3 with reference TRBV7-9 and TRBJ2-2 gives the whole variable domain DTGVSQNPRHKITKRGQNVTFRCDPISEHNRLYWYRQTLGQGPEFLTYFQNEAQLEKSRLLSDRFSAERPKGSFSTLEIQRTEQGDSAMYLCASSLPGLGVGTNTGELFFGEGSRLTVL.

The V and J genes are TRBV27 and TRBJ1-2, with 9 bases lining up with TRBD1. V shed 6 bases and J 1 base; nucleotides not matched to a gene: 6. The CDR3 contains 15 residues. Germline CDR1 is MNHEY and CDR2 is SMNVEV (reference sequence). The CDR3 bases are TGTGCCAGCAGGGGACCGGGACAGGGTAACTATGGCTACACCTTC. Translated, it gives CASRGPGQGNYGYTF.

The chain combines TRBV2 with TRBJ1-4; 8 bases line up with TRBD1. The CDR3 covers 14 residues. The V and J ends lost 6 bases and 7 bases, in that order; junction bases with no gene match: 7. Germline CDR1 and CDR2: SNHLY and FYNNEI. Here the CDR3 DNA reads TGTGCCAGCAGGTCGACAGGGGTGGGTGAAAAACTGTTTTTT. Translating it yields CASRSTGVGEKLFF.

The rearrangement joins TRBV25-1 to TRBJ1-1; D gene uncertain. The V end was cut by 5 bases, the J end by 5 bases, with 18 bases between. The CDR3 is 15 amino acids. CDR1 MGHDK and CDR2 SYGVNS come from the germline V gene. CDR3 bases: TGTGCCAGCAGTAGCGCCGCCCTAGGAGAAACTGAAGCTTTCTTT. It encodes CASSSAALGETEAFF. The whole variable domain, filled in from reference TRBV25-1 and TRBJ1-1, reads EADIYQTPRYLVIGTGKKITLECSQTMGHDKMYWYQQDPGMELHLIHYSYGVNSTEKGDLSSESTVSRIRTEHFPLTLESARPSHTSQYLCASSSAALGETEAFFGQGTRLTVV.

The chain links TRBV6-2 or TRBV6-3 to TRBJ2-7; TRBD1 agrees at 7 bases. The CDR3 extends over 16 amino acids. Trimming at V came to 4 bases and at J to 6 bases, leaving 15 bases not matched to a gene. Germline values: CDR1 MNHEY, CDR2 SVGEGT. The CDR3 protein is CASSFEFDRETCEQYF. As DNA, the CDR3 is TGTGCCAGCAGTTTTGAGTTCGACAGGGAAACCTGCGAGCAGTACTTC.

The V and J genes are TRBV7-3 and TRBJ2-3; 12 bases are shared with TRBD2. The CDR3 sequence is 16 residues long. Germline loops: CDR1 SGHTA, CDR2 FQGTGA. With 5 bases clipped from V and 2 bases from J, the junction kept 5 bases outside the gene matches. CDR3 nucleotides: TGTGCCAGCAGCATAGGACTAGCGGGAACCACAGATACGCAGTATTTT. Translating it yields CASSIGLAGTTDTQYF.

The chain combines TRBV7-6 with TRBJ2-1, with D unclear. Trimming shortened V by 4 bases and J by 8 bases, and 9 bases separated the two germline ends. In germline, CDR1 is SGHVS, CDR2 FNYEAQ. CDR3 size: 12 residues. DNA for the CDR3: TGTGCCAGCAGCTCCCGGAGTGATGAGCAGTTCTTC. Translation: CASSSRSDEQFF.

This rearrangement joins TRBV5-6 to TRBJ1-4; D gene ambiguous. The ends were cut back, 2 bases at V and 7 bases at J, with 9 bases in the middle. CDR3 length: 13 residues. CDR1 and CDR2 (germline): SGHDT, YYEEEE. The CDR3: CASSFGESEKLFF. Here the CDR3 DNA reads TGTGCCAGCAGCTTTGGGGAGAGTGAAAAACTGTTTTTT.

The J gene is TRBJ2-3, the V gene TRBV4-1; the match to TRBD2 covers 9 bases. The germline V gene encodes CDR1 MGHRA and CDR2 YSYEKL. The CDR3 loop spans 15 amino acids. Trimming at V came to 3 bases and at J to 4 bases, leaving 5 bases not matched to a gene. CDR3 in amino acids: CASSQEAGGPDTQYF. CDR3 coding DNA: TGCGCCAGCAGCCAGGAGGCGGGGGGGCCAGATACGCAGTATTTT.

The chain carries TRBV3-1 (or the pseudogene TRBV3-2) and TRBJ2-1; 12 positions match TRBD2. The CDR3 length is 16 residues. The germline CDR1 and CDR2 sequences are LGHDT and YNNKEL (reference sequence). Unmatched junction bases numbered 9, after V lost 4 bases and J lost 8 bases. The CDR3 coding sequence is TGTGCCAGCAGCCGTCGGGGGACTAGCGGGTTCGATGAGCAGTTCTTC. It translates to CASSRRGTSGFDEQFF.

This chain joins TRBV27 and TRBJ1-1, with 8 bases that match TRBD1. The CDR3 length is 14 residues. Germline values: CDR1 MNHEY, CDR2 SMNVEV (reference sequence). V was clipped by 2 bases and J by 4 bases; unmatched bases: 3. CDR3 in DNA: TGTGCCAGCAGTTTAGGACAGGGAGTCACTGAAGCTTTCTTT. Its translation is CASSLGQGVTEAFF.

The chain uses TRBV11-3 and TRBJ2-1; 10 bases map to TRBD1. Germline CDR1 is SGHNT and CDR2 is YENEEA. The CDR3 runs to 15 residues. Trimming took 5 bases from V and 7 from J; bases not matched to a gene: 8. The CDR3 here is CASSRTGGRANEQFF. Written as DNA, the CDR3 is TGTGCCAGCAGCCGGACAGGGGGTAGGGCAAATGAGCAGTTCTTC.

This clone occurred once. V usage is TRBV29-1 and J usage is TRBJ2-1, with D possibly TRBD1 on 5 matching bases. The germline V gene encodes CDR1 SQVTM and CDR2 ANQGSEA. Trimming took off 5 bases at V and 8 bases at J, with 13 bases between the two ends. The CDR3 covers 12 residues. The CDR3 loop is CSVRPGQDEQFF. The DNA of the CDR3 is TGCAGCGTTCGCCCAGGGCAGGATGAGCAGTTCTTC.

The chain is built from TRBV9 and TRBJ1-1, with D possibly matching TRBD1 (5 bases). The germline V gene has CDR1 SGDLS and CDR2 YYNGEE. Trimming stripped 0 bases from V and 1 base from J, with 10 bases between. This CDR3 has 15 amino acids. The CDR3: CASSVGAGPNTEAFF. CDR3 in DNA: TGTGCCAGCAGCGTAGGGGCGGGGCCGAACACTGAAGCTTTCTTT.

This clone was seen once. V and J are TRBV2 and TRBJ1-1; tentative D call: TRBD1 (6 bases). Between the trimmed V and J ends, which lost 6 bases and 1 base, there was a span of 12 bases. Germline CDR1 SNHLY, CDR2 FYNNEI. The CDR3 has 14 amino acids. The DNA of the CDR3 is TGTGCCAGCAGCGCGGACAGACCGAACACTGAAGCTTTCTTT. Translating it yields CASSADRPNTEAFF.